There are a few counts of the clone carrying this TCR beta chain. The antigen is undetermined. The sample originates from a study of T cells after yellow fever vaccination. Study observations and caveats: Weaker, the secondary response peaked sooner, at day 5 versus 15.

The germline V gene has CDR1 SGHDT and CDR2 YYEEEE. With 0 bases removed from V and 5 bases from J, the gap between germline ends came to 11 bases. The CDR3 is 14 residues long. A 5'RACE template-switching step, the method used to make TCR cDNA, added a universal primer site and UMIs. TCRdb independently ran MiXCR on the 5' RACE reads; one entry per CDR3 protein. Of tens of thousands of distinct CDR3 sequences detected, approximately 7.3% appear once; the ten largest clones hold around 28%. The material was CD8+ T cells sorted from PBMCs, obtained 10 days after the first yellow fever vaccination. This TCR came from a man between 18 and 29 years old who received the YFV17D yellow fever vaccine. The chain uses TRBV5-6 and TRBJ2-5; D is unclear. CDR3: CASSLDVGWETQYF. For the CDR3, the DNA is TGTGCCAGCAGCTTGGATGTTGGGTGGGAGACCCAGTACTTC. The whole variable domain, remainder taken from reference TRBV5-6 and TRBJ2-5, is DAGVTQSPTHLIKTRGQQVTLRCSPKSGHDTVSWYQQALGQGPQFIFQYYEEEERQRGNFPDRFSGHQFPNYSSELNVNALLLGDSALYLCASSLDVGWETQYFGPGTRLLVL.